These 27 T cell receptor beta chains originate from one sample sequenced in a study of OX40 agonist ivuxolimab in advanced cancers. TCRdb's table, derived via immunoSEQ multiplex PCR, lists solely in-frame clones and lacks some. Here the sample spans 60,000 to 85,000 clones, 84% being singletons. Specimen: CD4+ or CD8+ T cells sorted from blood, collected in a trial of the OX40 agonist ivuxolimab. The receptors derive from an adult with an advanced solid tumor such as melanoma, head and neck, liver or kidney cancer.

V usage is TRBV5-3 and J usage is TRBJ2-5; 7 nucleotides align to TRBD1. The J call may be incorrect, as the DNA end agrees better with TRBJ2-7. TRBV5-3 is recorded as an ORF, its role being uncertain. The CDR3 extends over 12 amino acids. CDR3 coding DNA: TGTGCCAGAAGCCTCGGACAGGACGAGCAGTACTTC. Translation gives CARSLGQDEQYF.

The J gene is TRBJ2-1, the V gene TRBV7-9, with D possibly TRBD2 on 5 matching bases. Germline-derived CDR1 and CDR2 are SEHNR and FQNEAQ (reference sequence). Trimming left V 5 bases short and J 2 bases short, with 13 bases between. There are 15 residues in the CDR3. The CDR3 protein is CASSQGLNAYNEQFF. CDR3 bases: TGTGCCAGCAGCCAAGGACTTAATGCCTACAATGAGCAGTTCTTC. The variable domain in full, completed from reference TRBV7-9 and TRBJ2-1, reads DTGVSQNPRHKITKRGQNVTFRCDPISEHNRLYWYRQTLGQGPEFLTYFQNEAQLEKSRLLSDRFSAERPKGSFSTLEIQRTEQGDSAMYLCASSQGLNAYNEQFFGPGTRLTVL.

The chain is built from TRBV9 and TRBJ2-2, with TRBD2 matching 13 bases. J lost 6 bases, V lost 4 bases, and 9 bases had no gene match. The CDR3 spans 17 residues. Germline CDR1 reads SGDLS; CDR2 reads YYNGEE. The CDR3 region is CASSFPSGTSGAGELFF. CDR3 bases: TGTGCCAGCAGCTTCCCCTCGGGGACTAGCGGGGCCGGGGAGCTGTTTTTT.

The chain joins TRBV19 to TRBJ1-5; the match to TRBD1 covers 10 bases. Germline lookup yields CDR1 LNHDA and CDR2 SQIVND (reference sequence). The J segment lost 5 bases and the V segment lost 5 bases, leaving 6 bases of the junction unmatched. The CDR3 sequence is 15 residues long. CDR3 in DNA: TGTGCCAGTAGTGCTGACGACAGGGGGCATCAGCCCCAGCATTTT. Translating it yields CASSADDRGHQPQHF.

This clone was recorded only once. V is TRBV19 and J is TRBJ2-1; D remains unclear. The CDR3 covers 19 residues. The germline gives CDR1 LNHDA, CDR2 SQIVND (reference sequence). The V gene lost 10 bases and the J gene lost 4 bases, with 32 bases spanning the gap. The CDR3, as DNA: TGTGCCACCATGGACGGCTTTACAATGAGCAGTTCCGATTACAATGAGCAGTTCTTC. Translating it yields CATMDGFTMSSSDYNEQFF.

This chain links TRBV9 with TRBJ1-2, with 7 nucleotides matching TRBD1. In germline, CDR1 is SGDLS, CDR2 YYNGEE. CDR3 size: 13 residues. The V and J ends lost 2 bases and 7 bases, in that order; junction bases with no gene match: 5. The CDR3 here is CASSVGGTVGYTF. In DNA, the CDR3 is TGTGCCAGCAGCGTTGGGGGGACAGTTGGCTACACCTTC.

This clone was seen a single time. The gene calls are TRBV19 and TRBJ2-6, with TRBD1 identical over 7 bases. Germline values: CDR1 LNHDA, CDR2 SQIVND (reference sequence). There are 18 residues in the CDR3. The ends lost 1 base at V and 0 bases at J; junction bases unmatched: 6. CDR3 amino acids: CASSIGTGQDSGANVLTF. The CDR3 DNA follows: TGTGCCAGTAGTATAGGTACCGGACAGGACTCTGGGGCCAACGTCCTGACTTTC.

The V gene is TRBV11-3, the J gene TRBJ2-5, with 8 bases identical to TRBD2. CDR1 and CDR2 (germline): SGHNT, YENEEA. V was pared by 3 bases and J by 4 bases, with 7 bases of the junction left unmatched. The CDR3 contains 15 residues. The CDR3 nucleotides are TGTGCCAGCAGCTTCACGGGACTAGGCAGAGAGACCCAGTACTTC. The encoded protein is CASSFTGLGRETQYF.

The chain's CDR3 is CASSLVLSSGRAEQFF. The CDR3 nucleotides read TGTGCCAGCAGCTTAGTGTTGTCTAGCGGGAGGGCTGAGCAGTTCTTC. The chain combines TRBV11-2 with TRBJ2-1, with TRBD2 identical over 12 bases. This CDR3 has 16 amino acids. Germline trimming cut 1 base from V and 9 bases from J; bases unmatched to any gene: 7. Germline assignment: CDR1 SGHAT and CDR2 FQNNGV. Combining the CDR3 with reference TRBV11-2 and TRBJ2-1 gives the whole variable domain EAGVAQSPRYKIIEKRQSVAFWCNPISGHATLYWYQQILGQGPKLLIQFQNNGVVDDSQLPKDRFSAERLKGVDSTLKIQPAKLEDSAVYLCASSLVLSSGRAEQFFGPGTRLTVL.

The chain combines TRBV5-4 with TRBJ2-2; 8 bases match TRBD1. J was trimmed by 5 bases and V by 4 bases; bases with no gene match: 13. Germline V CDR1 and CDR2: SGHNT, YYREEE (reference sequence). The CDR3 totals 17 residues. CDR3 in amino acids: CASSPSAGQARTGELFF. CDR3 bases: TGTGCCAGCAGCCCCAGTGCGGGACAGGCTCGGACCGGGGAGCTGTTTTTT.

In nucleotides, the CDR3 is TGTGCCAGCAGCCAGTGGAAGGGCGCCTACTACGAGCAGTACTTC. Protein product: CASSQWKGAYYEQYF. J is TRBJ2-7 and V is TRBV5-3; D is undetermined. TRBV5-3 is an ORF for which the function is uncertain. This CDR3 has 15 residues. The V and J ends lost 8 bases and 3 bases respectively, with 21 bases between them.

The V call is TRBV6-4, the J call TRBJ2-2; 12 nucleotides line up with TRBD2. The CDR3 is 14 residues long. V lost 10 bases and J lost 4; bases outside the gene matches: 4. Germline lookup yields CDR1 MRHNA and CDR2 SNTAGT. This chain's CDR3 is CATETSGSTGELFF. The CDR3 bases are TGTGCCACCGAGACTAGCGGGAGCACCGGGGAGCTGTTTTTT.

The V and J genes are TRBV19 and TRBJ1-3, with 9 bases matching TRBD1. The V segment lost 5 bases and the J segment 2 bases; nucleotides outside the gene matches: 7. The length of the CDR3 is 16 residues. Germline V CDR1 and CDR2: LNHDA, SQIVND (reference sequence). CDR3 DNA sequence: TGTGCCAGTAGTCCGGACAGGGGCTTCCCTGGAAACACCATATATTTT. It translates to CASSPDRGFPGNTIYF.

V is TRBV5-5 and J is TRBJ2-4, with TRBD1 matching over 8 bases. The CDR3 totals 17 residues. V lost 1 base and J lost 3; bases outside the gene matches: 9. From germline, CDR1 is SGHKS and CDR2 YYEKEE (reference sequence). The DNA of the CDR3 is TGTGCCAGCAGCTTGCGGTCAGGGGGCGCCGACAAAAACATTCAGTACTTC. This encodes CASSLRSGGADKNIQYF.

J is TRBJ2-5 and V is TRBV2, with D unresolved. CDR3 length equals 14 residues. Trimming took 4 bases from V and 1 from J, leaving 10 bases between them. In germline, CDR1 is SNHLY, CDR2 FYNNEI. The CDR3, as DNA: TGTGCCAGCAGTGTTCGGGCACGCCAAGAGACCCAGTACTTC. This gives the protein CASSVRARQETQYF.

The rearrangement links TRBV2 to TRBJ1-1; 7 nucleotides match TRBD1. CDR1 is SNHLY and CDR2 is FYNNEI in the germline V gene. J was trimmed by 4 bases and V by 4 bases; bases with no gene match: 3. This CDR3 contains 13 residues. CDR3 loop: CASSVQGGTEAFF. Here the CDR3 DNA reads TGTGCCAGCAGTGTTCAGGGGGGCACTGAAGCTTTCTTT. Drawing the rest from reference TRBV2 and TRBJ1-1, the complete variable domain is EPEVTQTPSHQVTQMGQEVILRCVPISNHLYFYWYRQILGQKVEFLVSFYNNEISEKSEIFDDQFSVERPDGSNFTLKIRSTKLEDSAMYFCASSVQGGTEAFFGQGTRLTVV.

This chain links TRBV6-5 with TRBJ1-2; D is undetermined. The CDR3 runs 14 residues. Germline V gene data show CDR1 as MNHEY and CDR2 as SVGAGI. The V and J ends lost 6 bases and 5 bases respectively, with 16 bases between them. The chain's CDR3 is CASREDRRPYGYTF. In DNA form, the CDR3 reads TGTGCCAGCAGAGAAGACCGAAGGCCATATGGCTACACCTTC.

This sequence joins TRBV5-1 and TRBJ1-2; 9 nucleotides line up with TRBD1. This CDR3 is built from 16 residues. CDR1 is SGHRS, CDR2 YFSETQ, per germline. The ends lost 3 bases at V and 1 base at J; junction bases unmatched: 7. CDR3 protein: CASSSGTGSINYGYTF. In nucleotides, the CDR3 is TGCGCCAGCAGCTCCGGGACAGGGTCTATTAACTATGGCTACACCTTC.

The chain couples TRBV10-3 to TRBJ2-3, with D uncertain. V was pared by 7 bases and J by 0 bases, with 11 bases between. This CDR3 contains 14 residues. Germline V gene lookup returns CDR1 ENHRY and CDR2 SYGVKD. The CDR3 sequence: CAITADLSTDTQYF. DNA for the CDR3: TGTGCCATCACCGCAGATTTAAGCACAGATACGCAGTATTTT.

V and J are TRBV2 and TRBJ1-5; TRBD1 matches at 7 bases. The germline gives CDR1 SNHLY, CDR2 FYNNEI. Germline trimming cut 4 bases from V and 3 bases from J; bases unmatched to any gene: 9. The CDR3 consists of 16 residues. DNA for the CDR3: TGTGCCAGCAGTGGGGTCAGGGGGTACGACAATCAGCCCCAGCATTTT. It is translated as CASSGVRGYDNQPQHF.

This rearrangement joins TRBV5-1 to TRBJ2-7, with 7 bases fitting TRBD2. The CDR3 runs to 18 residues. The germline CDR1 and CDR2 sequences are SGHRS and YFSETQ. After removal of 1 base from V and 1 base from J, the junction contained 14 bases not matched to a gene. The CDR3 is CASSLYKSTSAISYEQYF. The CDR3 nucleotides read TGCGCCAGCAGCTTGTATAAGTCCACTAGCGCAATATCCTACGAGCAGTACTTC.

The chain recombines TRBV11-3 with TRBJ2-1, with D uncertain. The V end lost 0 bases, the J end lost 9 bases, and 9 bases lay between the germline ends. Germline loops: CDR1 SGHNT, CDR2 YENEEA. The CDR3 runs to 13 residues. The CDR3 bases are TGTGCCAGCAGCTTAGATGGGCGGTCTGAGCAGTTCTTC. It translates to CASSLDGRSEQFF.

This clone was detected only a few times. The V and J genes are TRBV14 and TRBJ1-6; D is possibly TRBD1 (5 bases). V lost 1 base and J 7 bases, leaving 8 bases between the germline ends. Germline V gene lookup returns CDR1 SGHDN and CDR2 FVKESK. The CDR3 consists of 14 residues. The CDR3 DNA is TGTGCCAGCAGCCAAGCGGGGCCCAATTCACCCCTCCACTTT. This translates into CASSQAGPNSPLHF.

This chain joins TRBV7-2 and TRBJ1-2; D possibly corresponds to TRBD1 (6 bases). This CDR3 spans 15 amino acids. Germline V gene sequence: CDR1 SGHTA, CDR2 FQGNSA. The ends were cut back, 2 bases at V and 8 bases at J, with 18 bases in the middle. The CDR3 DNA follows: TGTGCCAGCAGCTTATTCTCGGGGGCGTCAGGCGGCTACACCTTC. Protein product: CASSLFSGASGGYTF.

The CDR3 bases are TGTGCCAGCAGCCTTTCGGACAGAATCTATGGCTACACCTTC. Translating it yields CASSLSDRIYGYTF. This rearrangement joins TRBV11-2 to TRBJ1-2, with D maybe TRBD1 (6 bases). Germline CDR1 and CDR2: SGHAT and FQNNGV. CDR3 size: 14 residues. The germline V and J ends were trimmed by 5 bases and 4 bases, with 14 bases remaining between them.

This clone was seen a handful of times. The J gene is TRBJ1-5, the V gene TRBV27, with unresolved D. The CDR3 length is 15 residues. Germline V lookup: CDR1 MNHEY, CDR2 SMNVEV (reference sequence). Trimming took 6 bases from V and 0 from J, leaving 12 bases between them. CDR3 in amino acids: CASRLKPFSNQPQHF. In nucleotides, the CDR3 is TGTGCCAGCAGACTCAAACCATTTAGCAATCAGCCCCAGCATTTT.

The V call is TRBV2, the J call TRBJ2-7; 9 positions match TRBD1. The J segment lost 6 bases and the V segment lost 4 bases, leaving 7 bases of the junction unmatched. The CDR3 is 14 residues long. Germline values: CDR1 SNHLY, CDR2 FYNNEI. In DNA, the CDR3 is TGTGCCAGCAGTGTTATGGGACAGGGCCGCGAGCAGTACTTC. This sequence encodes CASSVMGQGREQYF.